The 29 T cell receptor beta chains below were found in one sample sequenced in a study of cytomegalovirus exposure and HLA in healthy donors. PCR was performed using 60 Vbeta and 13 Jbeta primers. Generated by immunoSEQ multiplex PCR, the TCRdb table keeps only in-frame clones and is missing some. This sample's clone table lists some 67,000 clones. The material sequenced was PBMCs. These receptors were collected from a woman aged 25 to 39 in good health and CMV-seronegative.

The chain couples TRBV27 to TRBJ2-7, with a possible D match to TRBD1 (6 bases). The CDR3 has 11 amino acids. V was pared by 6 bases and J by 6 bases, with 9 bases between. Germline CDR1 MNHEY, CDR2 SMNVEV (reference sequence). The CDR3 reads CASSTGSEQYF. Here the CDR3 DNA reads TGTGCCAGCAGCACAGGGAGCGAGCAGTACTTC.

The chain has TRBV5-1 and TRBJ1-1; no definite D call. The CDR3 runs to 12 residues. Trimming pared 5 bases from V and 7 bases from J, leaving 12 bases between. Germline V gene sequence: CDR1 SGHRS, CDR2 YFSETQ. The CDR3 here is CASRGDTLEAFF. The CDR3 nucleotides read TGCGCCAGCAGGGGCGACACCCTTGAAGCTTTCTTT.

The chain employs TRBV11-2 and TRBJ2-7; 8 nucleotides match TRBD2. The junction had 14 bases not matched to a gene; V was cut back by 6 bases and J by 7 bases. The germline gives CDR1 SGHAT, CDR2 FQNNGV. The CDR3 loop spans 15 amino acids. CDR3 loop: CASRTPRGAIWEQYF. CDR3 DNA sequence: TGTGCCAGCAGAACCCCGCGGGGGGCGATTTGGGAGCAGTACTTC.

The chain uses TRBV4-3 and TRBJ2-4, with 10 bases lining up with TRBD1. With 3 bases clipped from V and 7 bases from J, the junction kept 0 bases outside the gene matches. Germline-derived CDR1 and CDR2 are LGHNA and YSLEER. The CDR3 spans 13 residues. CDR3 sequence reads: CASSQDRGNIQYF. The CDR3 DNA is TGCGCCAGCAGCCAGGACAGGGGGAACATTCAGTACTTC.

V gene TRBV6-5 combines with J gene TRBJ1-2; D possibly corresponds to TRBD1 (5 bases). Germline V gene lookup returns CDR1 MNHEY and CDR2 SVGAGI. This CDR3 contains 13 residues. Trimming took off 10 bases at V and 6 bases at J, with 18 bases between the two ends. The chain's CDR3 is CATGEDRSHGYTF. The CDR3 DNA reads TGTGCCACGGGGGAGGACCGCTCCCATGGCTACACCTTC.

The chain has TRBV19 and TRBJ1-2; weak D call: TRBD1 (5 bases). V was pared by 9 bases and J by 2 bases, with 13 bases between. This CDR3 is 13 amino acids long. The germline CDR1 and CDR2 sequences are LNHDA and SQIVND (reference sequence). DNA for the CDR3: TGTGCCAGCTCGGGAGGGGCGAACTATGGCTACACCTTC. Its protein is CASSGGANYGYTF.

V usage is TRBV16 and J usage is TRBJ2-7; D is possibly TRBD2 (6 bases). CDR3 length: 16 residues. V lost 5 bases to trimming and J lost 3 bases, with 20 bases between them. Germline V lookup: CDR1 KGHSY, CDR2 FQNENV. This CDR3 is CASSSNMEGGGYEQYF. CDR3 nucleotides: TGTGCCAGCAGCTCCAATATGGAGGGAGGTGGCTACGAGCAGTACTTC.

This CDR3 reads CASGTQNTGELFF. Here the CDR3 DNA reads TGTGCCAGCGGGACACAGAACACCGGGGAGCTGTTTTTT. The chain links TRBV9 to TRBJ2-2; D perhaps matches TRBD1 (6 bases). Germline V CDR1 and CDR2: SGDLS, YYNGEE. The ends were cut back, 7 bases at V and 1 base at J, with 8 bases in the middle. The CDR3 spans 13 residues.

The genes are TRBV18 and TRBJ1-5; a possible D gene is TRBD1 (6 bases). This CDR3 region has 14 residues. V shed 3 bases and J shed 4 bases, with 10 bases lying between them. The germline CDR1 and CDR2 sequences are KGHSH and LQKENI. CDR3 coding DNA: TGTGCCAGCTCACCCAGCCAGGGGAATCAGCCCCAGCATTTT. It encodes CASSPSQGNQPQHF.

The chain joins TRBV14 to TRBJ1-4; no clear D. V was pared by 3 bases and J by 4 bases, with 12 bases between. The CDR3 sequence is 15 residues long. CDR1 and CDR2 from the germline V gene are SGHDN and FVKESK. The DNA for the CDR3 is TGTGCCAGCAGCCATCGGAGGCAGGTTAATGAAAAACTGTTTTTT. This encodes CASSHRRQVNEKLFF. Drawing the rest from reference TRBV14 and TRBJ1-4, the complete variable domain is EAGVTQFPSHSVIEKGQTVTLRCDPISGHDNLYWYRRVMGKEIKFLLHFVKESKQDESGMPNNRFLAERTGGTYSTLKVQPAELEDSGVYFCASSHRRQVNEKLFFGSGTQLSVL.

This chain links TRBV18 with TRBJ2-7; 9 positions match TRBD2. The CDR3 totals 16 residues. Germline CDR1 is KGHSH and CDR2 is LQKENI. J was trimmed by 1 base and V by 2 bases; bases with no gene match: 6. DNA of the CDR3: TGTGCCAGCTCACCAGTAATAGCGGGAGTGTCCTACGAGCAGTACTTC. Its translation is CASSPVIAGVSYEQYF.

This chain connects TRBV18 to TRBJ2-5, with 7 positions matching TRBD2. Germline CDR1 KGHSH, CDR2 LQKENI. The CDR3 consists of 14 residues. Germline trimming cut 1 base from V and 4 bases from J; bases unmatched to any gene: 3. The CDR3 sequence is CASSPLVAGETQYF. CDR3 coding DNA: TGTGCCAGCTCACCACTGGTAGCGGGAGAGACCCAGTACTTC.

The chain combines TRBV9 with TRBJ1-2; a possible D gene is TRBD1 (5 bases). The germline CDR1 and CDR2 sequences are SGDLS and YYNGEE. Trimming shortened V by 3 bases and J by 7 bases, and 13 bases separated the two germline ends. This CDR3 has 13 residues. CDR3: CASSESGRAGYTF. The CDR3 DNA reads TGTGCCAGCAGCGAATCAGGGCGAGCTGGCTACACCTTC.

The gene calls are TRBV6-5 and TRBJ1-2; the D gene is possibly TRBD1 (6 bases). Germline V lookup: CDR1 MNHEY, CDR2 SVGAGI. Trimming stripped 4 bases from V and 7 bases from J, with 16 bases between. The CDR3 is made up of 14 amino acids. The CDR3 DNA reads TGTGCCAGCAGTTTCGGACAGCCAAGGGGTGGCTACACCTTC. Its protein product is CASSFGQPRGGYTF.

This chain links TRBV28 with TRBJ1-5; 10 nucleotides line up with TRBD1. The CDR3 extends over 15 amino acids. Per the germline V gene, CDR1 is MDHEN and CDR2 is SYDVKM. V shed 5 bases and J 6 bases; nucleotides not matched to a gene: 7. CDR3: CASSRGQGDVQPQHF. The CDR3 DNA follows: TGTGCCAGCAGTCGCGGACAGGGGGATGTTCAGCCCCAGCATTTT.

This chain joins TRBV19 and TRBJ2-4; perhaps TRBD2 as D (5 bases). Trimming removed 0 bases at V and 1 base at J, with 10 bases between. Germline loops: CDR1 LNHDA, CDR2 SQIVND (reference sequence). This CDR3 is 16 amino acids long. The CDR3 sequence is CASSIDSRVAKNIQYF. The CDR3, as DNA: TGTGCCAGTAGTATAGATTCGAGGGTGGCCAAAAACATTCAGTACTTC.

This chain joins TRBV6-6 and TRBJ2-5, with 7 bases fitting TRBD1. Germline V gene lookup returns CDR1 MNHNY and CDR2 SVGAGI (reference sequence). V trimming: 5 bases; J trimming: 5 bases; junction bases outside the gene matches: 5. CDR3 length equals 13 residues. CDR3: CASSTGDPETQYF. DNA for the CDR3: TGTGCCAGCAGTACAGGGGATCCCGAGACCCAGTACTTC.

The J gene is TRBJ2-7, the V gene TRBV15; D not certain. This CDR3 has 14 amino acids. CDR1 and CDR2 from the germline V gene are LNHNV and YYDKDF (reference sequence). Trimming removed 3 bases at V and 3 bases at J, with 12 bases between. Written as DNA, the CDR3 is TGTGCCACCAGCAGTCCCCGGGTTAGCTACGAGCAGTACTTC. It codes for CATSSPRVSYEQYF.

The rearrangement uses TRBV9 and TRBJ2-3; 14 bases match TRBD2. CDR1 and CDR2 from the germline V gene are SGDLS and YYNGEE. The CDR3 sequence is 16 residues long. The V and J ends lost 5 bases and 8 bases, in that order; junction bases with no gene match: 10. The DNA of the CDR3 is TGTGCCAGCAGAGGTCCGGGACTAGCGGGAGTCCCTACGCAGTATTTT. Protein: CASRGPGLAGVPTQYF.

CDR3 sequence (DNA): TGTGCCAGCGCCTGGACTAGCGGGAGGTCCTCTGGGGCCAACGTCCTGACTTTC. Translation: CASAWTSGRSSGANVLTF. This chain joins TRBV9 and TRBJ2-6; 14 nucleotides line up with TRBD2. The V and J ends lost 7 bases and 0 bases, in that order; junction bases with no gene match: 6. CDR1 is SGDLS and CDR2 is YYNGEE in the germline V gene. The length of the CDR3 is 18 residues.

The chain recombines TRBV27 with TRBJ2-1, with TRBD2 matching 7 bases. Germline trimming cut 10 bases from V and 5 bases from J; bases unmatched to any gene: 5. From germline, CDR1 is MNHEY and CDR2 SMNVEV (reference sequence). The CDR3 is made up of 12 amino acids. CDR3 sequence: CATRDYDNEQFF. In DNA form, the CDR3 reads TGTGCCACCCGGGACTACGACAATGAGCAGTTCTTC.

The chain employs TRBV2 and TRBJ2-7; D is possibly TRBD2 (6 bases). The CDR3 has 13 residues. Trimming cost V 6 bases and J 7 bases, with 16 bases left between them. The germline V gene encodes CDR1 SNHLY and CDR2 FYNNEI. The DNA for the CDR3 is TGTGCCAGCAGCCCGTTACCGGGGACTGAGCAGTACTTC. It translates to CASSPLPGTEQYF.

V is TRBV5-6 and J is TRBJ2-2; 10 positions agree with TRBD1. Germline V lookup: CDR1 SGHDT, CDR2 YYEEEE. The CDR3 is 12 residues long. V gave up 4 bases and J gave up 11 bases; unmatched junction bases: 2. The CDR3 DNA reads TGTGCCAGCAGCCGGGACAGGGGCGAGCTGTTTTTT. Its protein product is CASSRDRGELFF.

The CDR3 is CATSRGGGEQYF. CDR3 DNA: TGTGCCACCAGCAGAGGCGGGGGCGAGCAGTACTTC. V gene TRBV15 combines with J gene TRBJ2-7, with TRBD2 matching over 7 bases. Germline CDR1 LNHNV, CDR2 YYDKDF (reference sequence). This CDR3 has 12 residues. The V gene end was trimmed by 1 base and the J gene end by 6 bases; junction bases not matched to a gene: 0.

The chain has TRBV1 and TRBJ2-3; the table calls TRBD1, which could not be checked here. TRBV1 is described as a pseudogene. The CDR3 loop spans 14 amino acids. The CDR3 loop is CTSSPGQGTDKQYF. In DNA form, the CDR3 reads TGCACCAGCAGCCCGGGACAGGGGACAGATAAGCAGTATTTT.

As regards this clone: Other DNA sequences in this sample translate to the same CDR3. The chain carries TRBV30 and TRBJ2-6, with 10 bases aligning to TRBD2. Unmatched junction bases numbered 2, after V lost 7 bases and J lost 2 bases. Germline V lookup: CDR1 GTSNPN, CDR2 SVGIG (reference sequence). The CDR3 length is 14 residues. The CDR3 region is CASSGGTGANVLTF. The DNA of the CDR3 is TGTGCCTCTAGCGGGGGAACTGGGGCCAACGTCCTGACTTTC.

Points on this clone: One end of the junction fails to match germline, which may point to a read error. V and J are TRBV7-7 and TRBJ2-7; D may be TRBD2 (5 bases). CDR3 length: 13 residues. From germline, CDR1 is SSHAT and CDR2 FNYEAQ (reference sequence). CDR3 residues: CASSAGLNYEQYF. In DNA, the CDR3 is TGTGCTAGCAGCGCCGGACTGAACTACGAGCAGTACTTC.

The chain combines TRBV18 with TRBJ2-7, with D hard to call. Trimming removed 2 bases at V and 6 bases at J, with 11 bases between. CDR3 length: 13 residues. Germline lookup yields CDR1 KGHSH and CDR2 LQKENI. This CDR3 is CASSPMVRAEQYF. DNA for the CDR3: TGTGCCAGCTCACCAATGGTTCGCGCCGAGCAGTACTTC. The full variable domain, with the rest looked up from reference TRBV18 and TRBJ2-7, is NAGVMQNPRHLVRRRGQEARLRCSPMKGHSHVYWYRQLPEEGLKFMVYLQKENIIDESGMPKERFSAEFPKEGPSILRIQQVVRGDSAAYFCASSPMVRAEQYFGPGTRLTVT.

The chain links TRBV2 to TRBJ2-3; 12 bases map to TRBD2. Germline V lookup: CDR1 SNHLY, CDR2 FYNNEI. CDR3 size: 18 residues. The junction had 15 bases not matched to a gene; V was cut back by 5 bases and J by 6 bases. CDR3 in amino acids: CASSPSGTGLAGRDTQYF. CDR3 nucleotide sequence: TGTGCCAGCAGTCCTTCAGGGACGGGACTAGCGGGTCGGGATACGCAGTATTTT.